The 30 T cell receptor beta chains presented below share a single source sample, sequenced in a study of response to subunit inactivated influenza vaccine. TCRdb itself ran the RT-PCR reads through MiXCR, one entry per CDR3 protein. The sample comprises about 170,000 distinct CDR3 sequences, roughly 12% of which are singletons, and about 29% rests with the top ten. Separately, the same data were catalogued under a study of T cells expressing NK-cell markers. That paper adds: As the method of synthesis, 5'RACE template switching with UMIs yielded TCR beta cDNA.

The sequencing here drew on CD8+ T cells sorted from PBMCs, taken less than 13 days after vaccination. These receptors were collected from a man aged 45 to 65 who received an inactivated influenza vaccine.

This chain joins TRBV5-1 and TRBJ1-4; 10 bases are a match to TRBD1. The CDR3 consists of 15 residues. V lost 4 bases, J lost 5 bases, and 5 bases stayed unmatched. Germline values: CDR1 SGHRS, CDR2 YFSETQ. In nucleotides, the CDR3 is TGCGCCAGCAGCACCGGACAGGGGGACAATGAAAAACTGTTTTTT. It translates to CASSTGQGDNEKLFF.

This clonotype showed up just a few times. The chain recombines TRBV7-2 with TRBJ2-3; a possible D gene is TRBD1 (5 bases). V was pared by 5 bases and J by 3 bases, with 15 bases between. Per germline, CDR1 SGHTA and CDR2 FQGNSA. The CDR3 sequence is 15 residues long. CDR3 nucleotides: TGTGCCAGCAGCCCAAGGTGGCCAGGGACAGATACGCAGTATTTT. It specifies CASSPRWPGTDTQYF.

This clonotype was observed at least ten times. The gene calls are TRBV15 and TRBJ2-2, with D possibly being TRBD1 (5 bases). Trimming pared 0 bases from V and 5 bases from J, leaving 10 bases between. From germline, CDR1 is LNHNV and CDR2 YYDKDF (reference sequence). The CDR3 loop spans 15 amino acids. The CDR3 nucleotides are TGTGCCACCAGCAGAGATTTCAGGGAAACCGGGGAGCTGTTTTTT. Translation gives CATSRDFRETGELFF.

The chain carries TRBV4-3 and TRBJ2-7; 8 positions match TRBD1. J was trimmed by 3 bases and V by 0 bases; bases with no gene match: 4. CDR1 is LGHNA and CDR2 is YSLEER in the germline V gene. The CDR3 has 15 amino acids. The CDR3 bases are TGCGCCAGCAGCCAAGAGGACAGGGTGAACTACGAGCAGTACTTC. This encodes CASSQEDRVNYEQYF.

This clonotype was recorded many times. The gene calls are TRBV29-1 and TRBJ2-3; weak D call: TRBD1 (5 bases). Germline CDR1 is SQVTM and CDR2 is ANQGSEA. V was cut by 0 bases and J by 2 bases, with 9 bases left in between. CDR3 length: 14 residues. The CDR3, as DNA: TGCAGCGTTGAAGATCGACAGACCACAGATACGCAGTATTTT. The encoded protein is CSVEDRQTTDTQYF.

This clonotype was seen many times. The rearrangement uses TRBV12-3 or TRBV12-4 and TRBJ2-1; 7 nucleotides agree with TRBD1. J gave up 4 bases and V 7 bases, and 1 base lay outside the gene matches. CDR3 length: 12 residues. The CDR3 loop is CASKTGYNEQFF. The CDR3 DNA sequence: TGTGCCAGCAAGACAGGGTACAATGAGCAGTTCTTC.

J is TRBJ2-1 and V is TRBV12-3 or TRBV12-4, with 12 bases aligning to TRBD2. The CDR3 covers 15 residues. The V segment lost 6 bases and the J segment 6 bases; nucleotides outside the gene matches: 6. CDR3 in amino acids: CASSRTSGGSNEQFF. The CDR3 DNA follows: TGTGCCAGCAGCCGCACTAGCGGGGGGAGCAATGAGCAGTTCTTC.

This clonotype appeared many times. The V gene is TRBV4-3, the J gene TRBJ2-5, with D perhaps TRBD1 (7 bases). Germline CDR1 is LGHNA and CDR2 is YSLEER. The CDR3 runs 16 residues. The ends were cut back, 0 bases at V and 12 bases at J, with 23 bases in the middle. CDR3 region: CASSQDGRQGDWPEYF. CDR3 nucleotides: TGCGCCAGCAGCCAAGATGGGAGGCAGGGGGACTGGCCTGAGTACTTC.

A few counts support this clonotype. DNA for the CDR3: TGTGCCACCAGCATTTTAGACCGTCAGCCCCAGCATTTT. Encoded protein: CATSILDRQPQHF. This chain connects TRBV15 to TRBJ1-5; no reliable D call. The germline V gene has CDR1 LNHNV and CDR2 YYDKDF (reference sequence). V was cut by 4 bases and J by 6 bases, with 10 bases left in between. The CDR3 has 13 residues.

This clonotype was seen a handful of times. The V call is TRBV4-3, the J call TRBJ2-2; D perhaps matches TRBD2 (5 bases). The CDR3 contains 16 residues. Germline CDR1 and CDR2: LGHNA and YSLEER. Trimming removed 3 bases from V and 4 bases from J, with 15 bases in between. CDR3 in DNA: TGCGCCAGCAGCCACCCACAAGATAGCGCCACCGGGGAGCTGTTTTTT. Residues: CASSHPQDSATGELFF.

This clonotype was counted at least ten times. This chain connects TRBV9 to TRBJ1-1; TRBD1 matches at 7 bases. The CDR3 is 15 amino acids. Germline CDR1 and CDR2: SGDLS and YYNGEE. V trimming: 4 bases; J trimming: 1 base; junction bases outside the gene matches: 7. The DNA for the CDR3 is TGTGCCAGCAGCCCAGGGGGGGGGACGAACACTGAAGCTTTCTTT. Amino acid sequence: CASSPGGGTNTEAFF.

This sequence joins TRBV11-2 and TRBJ2-1; 7 bases align to TRBD1. The trim removed 4 bases at V and 9 bases at J, leaving 9 bases unmatched. This CDR3 has 14 residues. CDR1 and CDR2 from the germline V gene are SGHAT and FQNNGV. In nucleotides, the CDR3 is TGTGCCAGCAGCTCAGCATGGGGACAGATTGAGCAGTTCTTC. Translated, it gives CASSSAWGQIEQFF.

This clonotype occurred a few times. A read error may produce the germline difference seen at one junction end. The rearrangement uses TRBV29-1 and TRBJ2-7; 9 bases match TRBD1. CDR1 is SQVTM and CDR2 is ANQGSEA in the germline V gene. The CDR3 is made up of 15 amino acids. The CDR3 sequence is CSVEGDRESSYEQYF. The CDR3 DNA reads TGCAGCGTGGAAGGGGACAGGGAGTCCTCCTACGAGCAGTACTTC.

The sample holds a few counts of this clonotype. The chain links TRBV6-1 to TRBJ2-7; D call uncertain. This CDR3 is 13 amino acids long. Per germline, CDR1 MNHNS and CDR2 SASEGT. V was cut by 3 bases and J by 0 bases, with 6 bases left in between. The CDR3 region has the DNA TGTGCCAGCAGTGACGTTTCCTCCTACGAGCAGTACTTC. It codes for CASSDVSSYEQYF.

The gene calls are TRBV6-6 and TRBJ2-1; TRBD1 aligns across 7 bases. Germline CDR1 reads MNHNY; CDR2 reads SVGAGI (reference sequence). This CDR3 has 13 amino acids. J was trimmed by 1 base and V by 7 bases; bases with no gene match: 1. In nucleotides, the CDR3 is TGTGCCAGCAACAGGGGTTCCTACAATGAGCAGTTCTTC. This translates into CASNRGSYNEQFF.

The table lists this clonotype with many counts. The J gene is TRBJ2-7, the V gene TRBV5-1, with 7 bases aligning to TRBD1. V lost 3 bases to trimming and J lost 2 bases; unmatched junction nucleotides: 5. The CDR3 sequence is 14 residues long. Looked up from germline, CDR1 is SGHRS and CDR2 is YFSETQ. CDR3: CASSSRTGTYEQYF. DNA for the CDR3: TGCGCCAGCAGCTCAAGGACAGGTACCTACGAGCAGTACTTC.

The genes are TRBV19 and TRBJ2-3, with 8 bases fitting TRBD1. The germline CDR1 and CDR2 sequences are LNHDA and SQIVND (reference sequence). The junction had 8 bases not matched to a gene; V was cut back by 3 bases and J by 0 bases. This CDR3 contains 17 residues. The CDR3 region is CASSIIRRTGSTDTQYF. The CDR3 DNA reads as TGTGCCAGTAGTATTATCCGCCGGACAGGGAGCACAGATACGCAGTATTTT.

The chain couples TRBV6-2 or TRBV6-3 to TRBJ2-5; 7 bases map to TRBD1. J gave up 5 bases and V 0 bases, and 6 bases lay outside the gene matches. Germline CDR1 MNHEY, CDR2 SVGEGT. The CDR3 has 15 amino acids. The CDR3 sequence is CASSYSIQTGETQYF. Written as DNA, the CDR3 is TGTGCCAGCAGTTACTCGATACAGACAGGGGAGACCCAGTACTTC.

The chain joins TRBV2 to TRBJ2-2; D is possibly TRBD1 or TRBD2 (5 bases each). The V end was cut by 6 bases, the J end by 6 bases, with 14 bases between. The CDR3 spans 14 residues. Germline CDR1 and CDR2: SNHLY and FYNNEI. This chain's CDR3 is CASSPQGEAGELFF. CDR3 nucleotide sequence: TGTGCCAGCAGCCCCCAGGGAGAAGCCGGGGAGCTGTTTTTT.

This clonotype came up a few times. This chain joins TRBV28 and TRBJ1-5; no definite D call. Trimming shortened V by 6 bases and J by 3 bases, and 9 bases separated the two germline ends. The germline gives CDR1 MDHEN, CDR2 SYDVKM. The CDR3 runs to 13 residues. CDR3 coding DNA: TGTGCCAGCAGCCAAACCATCAATCAGCCCCAGCATTTT. It encodes CASSQTINQPQHF.

The chain is built from TRBV9 and TRBJ2-3; 10 bases fit TRBD2. CDR3 length: 16 residues. CDR1 and CDR2 (germline): SGDLS, YYNGEE. Trimming cost V 2 bases and J 2 bases; bases outside gene matches: 5. The CDR3 sequence is CASSVSGGHDTDTQYF. The CDR3 DNA sequence: TGTGCCAGCAGCGTTAGCGGGGGGCACGACACAGATACGCAGTATTTT.

This clonotype was observed a handful of times. The gene calls are TRBV4-1 and TRBJ2-3; 8 bases match TRBD2. The germline gives CDR1 MGHRA, CDR2 YSYEKL. This CDR3 spans 16 amino acids. The V and J ends lost 2 bases and 1 base, in that order; junction bases with no gene match: 5. CDR3 nucleotide sequence: TGCGCCAGCAGCCAACTCGGGGGGGCCGGCACAGATACGCAGTATTTT. Amino acids: CASSQLGGAGTDTQYF.

This clonotype was picked up many times. This rearrangement joins TRBV12-3 or TRBV12-4 to TRBJ1-1; D remains ambiguous. V was shortened by 8 bases and J by 1 base, with 11 bases between the two germline ends. The CDR3 contains 13 residues. CDR3 amino acids: CASSPTANTEAFF. The CDR3 nucleotides are TGTGCCAGCTCGCCAACAGCGAACACTGAAGCTTTCTTT.

This chain links TRBV5-1 with TRBJ2-7, with D possibly TRBD1 on 5 matching bases. Germline V gene lookup returns CDR1 SGHRS and CDR2 YFSETQ. Trimming took off 3 bases at V and 3 bases at J, with 13 bases between the two ends. There are 14 residues in the CDR3. CDR3 protein: CASSSGDRLYEQYF. Written as DNA, the CDR3 is TGCGCCAGCAGCTCAGGCGACAGACTCTACGAGCAGTACTTC.

The sample holds a few counts of this clonotype. The chain uses TRBV6-7 and TRBJ1-1; 8 bases align to TRBD1. TRBV6-7 is recorded as an ORF, its role being uncertain. The CDR3 has 15 residues. The V and J ends lost 2 bases and 12 bases, in that order; junction bases with no gene match: 14. This CDR3 reads CASSYPRSRGRRTFF. CDR3 nucleotides: TGTGCCAGCAGTTACCCTAGATCCAGGGGGCGGAGAACTTTCTTT.

The gene calls are TRBV20-1 and TRBJ2-1; TRBD2 agrees at 14 bases. Germline V gives CDR1 DFQATT, CDR2 SNEGSKA (reference sequence). The CDR3 totals 14 residues. The junction had 5 bases not matched to a gene; V was cut back by 5 bases and J by 8 bases. In nucleotides, the CDR3 is TGCAGTGCTCATCGACTAGCGGGAGGGTATGAGCAGTTCTTC. This codes for CSAHRLAGGYEQFF.

This clonotype was detected only a few times. The CDR3 nucleotides are TGTGCCAGCAGTTTCGGGATTAATCAGCCCCAGCATTTT. The encoded protein is CASSFGINQPQHF. The chain combines TRBV12-3 or TRBV12-4 with TRBJ1-5; D gene unclear. V lost 3 bases and J 4 bases, leaving 7 bases between the germline ends. This CDR3 is built from 13 residues.

The chain links TRBV5-1 to TRBJ1-1, with no clear D. V was cut by 2 bases and J by 2 bases, with 13 bases left in between. This CDR3 is built from 15 residues. Germline CDR1 reads SGHRS; CDR2 reads YFSETQ. The CDR3 DNA reads as TGCGCCAGCAGCTTAAAAGGACTACTTAACACTGAAGCTTTCTTT. It specifies CASSLKGLLNTEAFF. Variable domain in full (rest from reference TRBV5-1 and TRBJ1-1): KAGVTQTPRYLIKTRGQQVTLSCSPISGHRSVSWYQQTPGQGLQFLFEYFSETQRNKGNFPGRFSGRQFSNSRSEMNVSTLELGDSALYLCASSLKGLLNTEAFFGQGTRLTVV.

This clonotype was detected only a few times. This chain links TRBV6-1 with TRBJ2-5; 7 bases are shared with TRBD2. This CDR3 region has 15 residues. The germline V gene encodes CDR1 MNHNS and CDR2 SASEGT. With 7 bases clipped from V and 5 bases from J, the junction kept 13 bases outside the gene matches. The CDR3 DNA reads as TGTGCCAGCATAGTTTTAGGCGGGAGCTTGGAGACCCAGTACTTC. Residues: CASIVLGGSLETQYF.

This clonotype occurred a few times. The gene calls are TRBV12-3 or TRBV12-4 and TRBJ1-3; D remains ambiguous. There are 15 residues in the CDR3. V was cut by 6 bases and J by 7 bases, with 19 bases left in between. The CDR3 spells CASRDGRREGNTIYF. The CDR3 coding sequence is TGTGCCAGCAGAGATGGACGGAGGGAAGGGAACACCATATATTTT.